Presented here are 26 T cell receptor beta chains from one specimen sequenced in a study of blood T cell repertoires in COVID-19. TCRdb keeps only in-frame clones here, not all; method: immunoSEQ multiplex PCR. The profile shows fewer than 110,000 clones, nearly 90% of them singletons. The sequenced material came from peripheral blood. The receptor set was obtained from a middle-aged man in a cohort sampled during active COVID-19.

The chain links TRBV7-2 to TRBJ1-6; D call uncertain. V was shortened by 7 bases and J by 0 bases, with 7 bases between the two germline ends. The CDR3 totals 14 residues. Per germline, CDR1 SGHTA and CDR2 FQGNSA. The CDR3 bases are TGTGCCAGCAAAAGCCACTCCTATAATTCACCCCTCCACTTT. Protein product: CASKSHSYNSPLHF.

In DNA form, the CDR3 reads TGTGCCAGCATGAGGGACAGAATAAGCGGGGGGGCTTGGAATGAGCAGTTCTTC. Its translation is CASMRDRISGGAWNEQFF. The gene calls are TRBV27 and TRBJ2-1, with 10 bases fitting TRBD2. The CDR3 is 18 residues long. CDR1 and CDR2 (germline): MNHEY, SMNVEV (reference sequence). J gave up 7 bases and V 7 bases, and 19 bases lay outside the gene matches.

The V call is TRBV5-8, the J call TRBJ2-3, with 8 bases matching TRBD1. CDR3 length equals 15 residues. Trimming cost V 4 bases and J 1 base; bases outside gene matches: 5. Germline V CDR1 and CDR2: SGHTS, YDEGEE. The CDR3 bases are TGTGCCAGCAGCGCTGGACAGGGTGGCACAGATACGCAGTATTTT. Translation: CASSAGQGGTDTQYF.

The V gene is TRBV6-5, the J gene TRBJ2-3; D remains ambiguous. This CDR3 comprises 13 residues. In germline, CDR1 is MNHEY, CDR2 SVGAGI. V lost 8 bases and J lost 5, with 14 bases in between. Here the CDR3 reads CASLGTSKDTQYF. The CDR3 DNA is TGTGCCAGCCTAGGCACCTCGAAAGATACGCAGTATTTT.

V and J are TRBV12-3 or TRBV12-4 and TRBJ1-2; 7 bases line up with TRBD1. The ends lost 6 bases at V and 8 bases at J; junction bases unmatched: 9. CDR3 length: 13 amino acids. The CDR3 region is CASRKTGPRGYTF. CDR3 bases: TGTGCCAGCAGGAAGACAGGGCCGCGGGGCTACACCTTC.

The V call is TRBV19, the J call TRBJ1-2; D uncertain. The CDR3 runs 13 residues. Trimming pared 4 bases from V and 5 bases from J, leaving 11 bases between. Germline CDR1 reads LNHDA; CDR2 reads SQIVND (reference sequence). The CDR3 DNA reads TGTGCCAGTAGTAGCGGCGTTCGGTATGGCTACACCTTC. Translation: CASSSGVRYGYTF.

The chain recombines TRBV6-5 with TRBJ1-6; no reliable D call. V was clipped by 10 bases and J by 11 bases, with 18 bases between them. Germline assignment: CDR1 MNHEY and CDR2 SVGAGI. This CDR3 region has 13 residues. The CDR3 nucleotides are TGTGCCACCCGACCGGGTCCCGGGGCACCCCTCCACTTT. It codes for CATRPGPGAPLHF.

This rearrangement joins TRBV4-2 to TRBJ2-7, with 8 bases aligning to TRBD2. CDR3 size: 16 residues. In germline, CDR1 is LGHNA, CDR2 YNFKEQ. V lost 3 bases and J lost 6; bases outside the gene matches: 13. The CDR3 loop is CASSHSGTSTLPEQYF. CDR3 nucleotides: TGTGCCAGCAGCCATTCTGGGACTAGTACCCTCCCCGAGCAGTACTTC.

The J gene is TRBJ2-3, the V gene TRBV6-5; 16 positions agree with TRBD2. The CDR3 has 15 amino acids. Germline V CDR1 and CDR2: MNHEY, SVGAGI. After removal of 6 bases from V and 6 bases from J, the junction contained 3 bases not matched to a gene. The CDR3 protein is CASSGTSGGVDTQYF. CDR3 nucleotides: TGTGCCAGCAGCGGGACTAGCGGGGGGGTTGATACGCAGTATTTT.

This chain links TRBV9 with TRBJ2-3; 14 nucleotides match TRBD2. This CDR3 has 16 amino acids. J lost 5 bases, V lost 3 bases, and 5 bases had no gene match. CDR1 is SGDLS and CDR2 is YYNGEE in the germline V gene. The CDR3 region has the DNA TGTGCCAGCAGCGCCAGACTAGCGGGGGGGGTAGATACGCAGTATTTT. Translating it yields CASSARLAGGVDTQYF.

The chain employs TRBV18 and TRBJ2-1, with 9 bases that match TRBD2. This CDR3 has 15 amino acids. V dropped 2 bases and J dropped 7; count of bases not matched to a gene: 6. CDR1 KGHSH and CDR2 LQKENI come from the germline V gene. Here the CDR3 reads CASSPSSGGQNEQFF. DNA of the CDR3: TGTGCCAGCTCACCATCAAGCGGGGGGCAAAATGAGCAGTTCTTC.

The rearrangement uses TRBV6-4 and TRBJ2-2; D not resolved. Germline loops: CDR1 MRHNA, CDR2 SNTAGT. The CDR3 runs to 14 residues. V was clipped by 6 bases and J by 0 bases, with 8 bases between them. In DNA form, the CDR3 reads TGTGCCAGCAGCTTAAATGCGAACACCGGGGAGCTGTTTTTT. Its protein is CASSLNANTGELFF.

The gene calls are TRBV13 and TRBJ1-3; D ambiguous. V was clipped by 8 bases and J by 8 bases, with 19 bases between them. The CDR3 is 14 residues long. CDR1 is PRHDT and CDR2 is FYEKMQ in the germline V gene (reference sequence). CDR3 protein: CASSSEGGSDTIYF. The CDR3 DNA reads TGTGCCAGCTCCAGCGAGGGTGGGTCGGACACCATATATTTT.

The CDR3 region is CASSEDAETRMNTEAFF. In nucleotides, the CDR3 is TGCGCCAGCAGTGAGGATGCGGAAACTCGCATGAACACTGAAGCTTTCTTT. The chain links TRBV10-1 to TRBJ1-1; D is unresolved. From germline, CDR1 is WNHNN and CDR2 SYGVQD (reference sequence). V shed 2 bases and J shed 0 bases, with 16 bases lying between them. CDR3 length: 17 amino acids.

The rearrangement joins TRBV6-1 to TRBJ1-6, with D perhaps matching TRBD1 (6 bases). The CDR3 length is 15 residues. Trimming removed 2 bases at V and 6 bases at J, with 11 bases between. Germline CDR1 and CDR2: MNHNS and SASEGT. CDR3 nucleotides: TGTGCCAGCAGTGAATTCGCAGGGGCTAATTCACCCCTCCACTTT. Translated: CASSEFAGANSPLHF.

The genes are TRBV10-3 and TRBJ2-6; 11 bases fit TRBD1. The J segment lost 2 bases and the V segment lost 10 bases, leaving 4 bases of the junction unmatched. The germline gives CDR1 ENHRY, CDR2 SYGVKD. CDR3 length equals 15 residues. The CDR3 bases are TGTGCCACCGGGACAGGGGGGCCTGGGGCCAACGTCCTGACTTTC. Residues: CATGTGGPGANVLTF.

The rearrangement joins TRBV5-4 to TRBJ2-1; 9 bases agree with TRBD1. V dropped 0 bases and J dropped 2; count of bases not matched to a gene: 0. The CDR3 contains 15 residues. CDR1 and CDR2 (germline): SGHNT, YYREEE (reference sequence). CDR3 DNA: TGTGCCAGCAGCTTGGGGACAGGGGCCTACAATGAGCAGTTCTTC. Its translation: CASSLGTGAYNEQFF.

This clone has just one count. The genes are TRBV6-5 and TRBJ2-7; D is ambiguous. The V end lost 0 bases, the J end lost 0 bases, and 9 bases lay between the germline ends. Germline assignment: CDR1 MNHEY and CDR2 SVGAGI. This CDR3 comprises 15 residues. CDR3 DNA: TGTGCCAGCAGTTACTCCAGGTCGAGCTCCTACGAGCAGTACTTC. It specifies CASSYSRSSSYEQYF.

Only one count was recorded for this clone. The chain couples TRBV2 to TRBJ2-5; no definite D call. The V gene lost 6 bases and the J gene lost 0 bases, with 11 bases spanning the gap. This CDR3 is 14 amino acids long. Germline assignment: CDR1 SNHLY and CDR2 FYNNEI. DNA of the CDR3: TGTGCCAGCAGAGCAACTCGGTACCAAGAGACCCAGTACTTC. Amino acid sequence: CASRATRYQETQYF.

The genes are TRBV6-6 and TRBJ2-5, with TRBD2 matching over 10 bases. The germline V gene encodes CDR1 MNHNY and CDR2 SVGAGI (reference sequence). The CDR3 spans 16 residues. Germline trimming cut 7 bases from V and 3 bases from J; bases unmatched to any gene: 11. The CDR3 region has the DNA TGTGCCAGCATCGAAGCAAAGGGGACTAGCGAAGAGACCCAGTACTTC. As protein: CASIEAKGTSEETQYF.

This chain joins TRBV6-5 and TRBJ2-2; TRBD2 matches 11 bases. CDR1 is MNHEY, CDR2 SVGAGI, per germline. The CDR3 extends over 14 amino acids. With 6 bases clipped from V and 5 bases from J, the junction kept 2 bases outside the gene matches. The CDR3 nucleotides are TGTGCCAGCAGACTAGCGGGAGATACCGGGGAGCTGTTTTTT. Protein sequence: CASRLAGDTGELFF.

This chain links TRBV19 with TRBJ1-5; D is perhaps TRBD1 (5 bases). Deletions cut 6 bases from V and 5 bases from J, with 17 bases between. Germline V lookup: CDR1 LNHDA, CDR2 SQIVND (reference sequence). The CDR3 has 15 amino acids. CDR3 amino acids: CASSPRGGGYQPQHF. DNA of the CDR3: TGTGCCAGTAGCCCCCGCGGGGGAGGCTATCAGCCCCAGCATTTT.

The chain carries TRBV18 and TRBJ1-5; no firm D call. CDR3 size: 15 residues. Germline V gives CDR1 KGHSH, CDR2 LQKENI. V was pared by 2 bases and J by 11 bases, with 19 bases between. The CDR3 DNA reads TGTGCCAGCTCACCAGGGGAGGAAGCGAGGTCCGCCCAGCATTTT. This encodes CASSPGEEARSAQHF. The full variable domain, with the rest looked up from reference TRBV18 and TRBJ1-5, is NAGVMQNPRHLVRRRGQEARLRCSPMKGHSHVYWYRQLPEEGLKFMVYLQKENIIDESGMPKERFSAEFPKEGPSILRIQQVVRGDSAAYFCASSPGEEARSAQHFGDGTRLSIL.

The chain recombines TRBV6-6 with TRBJ1-1; D perhaps matches TRBD1 (5 bases). Germline assignment: CDR1 MNHNY and CDR2 SVGAGI (reference sequence). Deletions cut 4 bases from V and 4 bases from J, with 13 bases between. The CDR3 extends over 14 amino acids. This CDR3 is CASSSYGGGTEAFF. In DNA, the CDR3 is TGTGCCAGCAGTTCCTACGGGGGGGGCACTGAAGCTTTCTTT.

V usage is TRBV6-5 and J usage is TRBJ1-2, with TRBD1 matching over 7 bases. This CDR3 has 15 residues. CDR1 and CDR2 from the germline V gene are MNHEY and SVGAGI. Trimming cost V 6 bases and J 6 bases; bases outside gene matches: 13. As DNA, the CDR3 is TGTGCCAGCAGGACCCCACAGACAGGGAACGATGGCTACACCTTC. Translation: CASRTPQTGNDGYTF.

V usage is TRBV28 and J usage is TRBJ1-4; 8 bases agree with TRBD1. Germline V gives CDR1 MDHEN, CDR2 SYDVKM. This CDR3 is built from 15 residues. J gave up 2 bases and V 6 bases, and 5 bases lay outside the gene matches. The CDR3 sequence is CASRLDRVTNEKLFF. The CDR3 DNA is TGTGCCAGCAGATTGGACAGGGTGACTAATGAAAAACTGTTTTTT.